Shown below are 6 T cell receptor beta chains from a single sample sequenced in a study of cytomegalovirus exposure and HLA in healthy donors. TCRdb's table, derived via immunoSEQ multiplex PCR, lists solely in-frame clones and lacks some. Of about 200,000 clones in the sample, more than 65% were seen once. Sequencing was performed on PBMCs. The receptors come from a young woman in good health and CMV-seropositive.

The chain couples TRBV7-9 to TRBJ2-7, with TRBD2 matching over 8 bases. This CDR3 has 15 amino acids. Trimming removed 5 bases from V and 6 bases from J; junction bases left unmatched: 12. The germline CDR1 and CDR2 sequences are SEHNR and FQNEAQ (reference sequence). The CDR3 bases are TGTGCCAGCAGCCCCCTCCTACTAGCGGAGGGCGAGCAGTACTTC. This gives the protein CASSPLLLAEGEQYF.

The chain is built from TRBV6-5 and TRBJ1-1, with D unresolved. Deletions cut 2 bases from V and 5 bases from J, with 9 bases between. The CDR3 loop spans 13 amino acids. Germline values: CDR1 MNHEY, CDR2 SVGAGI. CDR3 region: CASSYGTGTEAFF. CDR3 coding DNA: TGTGCCAGCAGTTACGGTACGGGGACTGAAGCTTTCTTT.

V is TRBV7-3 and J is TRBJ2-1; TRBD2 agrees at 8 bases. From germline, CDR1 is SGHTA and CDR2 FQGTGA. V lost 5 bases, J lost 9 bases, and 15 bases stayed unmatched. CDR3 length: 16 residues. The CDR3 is CASSPRRTSHGAEQFF. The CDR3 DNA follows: TGTGCCAGCAGCCCTAGGAGGACTAGCCATGGGGCTGAGCAGTTCTTC. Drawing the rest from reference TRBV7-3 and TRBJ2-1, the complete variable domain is GAGVSQTPSNKVTEKGKYVELRCDPISGHTALYWYRQSLGQGPEFLIYFQGTGAADDSGLPNDRFFAVRPEGSVSTLKIQRTERGDSAVYLCASSPRRTSHGAEQFFGPGTRLTVL.

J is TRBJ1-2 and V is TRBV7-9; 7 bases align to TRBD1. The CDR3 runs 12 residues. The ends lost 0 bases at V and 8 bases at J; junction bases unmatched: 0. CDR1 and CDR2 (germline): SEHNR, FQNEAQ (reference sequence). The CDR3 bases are TGTGCCAGCAGCTTAGCAGGGGGCGGCTACACCTTC. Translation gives CASSLAGGGYTF.

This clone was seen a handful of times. For the CDR3, the DNA is TGTGCCAGCTCACCGACACAGGGGGGAAACACCATATATTTT. Translation: CASSPTQGGNTIYF. This chain connects TRBV18 to TRBJ1-3; 7 bases fit TRBD1. Germline trimming cut 3 bases from V and 4 bases from J; bases unmatched to any gene: 3. Germline V gene lookup returns CDR1 KGHSH and CDR2 LQKENI. The CDR3 consists of 14 residues.

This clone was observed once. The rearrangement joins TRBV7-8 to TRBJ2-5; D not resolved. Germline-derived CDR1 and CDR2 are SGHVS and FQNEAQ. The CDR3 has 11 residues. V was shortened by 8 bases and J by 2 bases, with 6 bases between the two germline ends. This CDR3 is CASGNQETQYF. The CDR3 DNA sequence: TGTGCCAGCGGCAATCAAGAGACCCAGTACTTC.